The sample holds one count of the clone carrying this T cell receptor beta chain. This sample is part of a study of shared clonotypes between healthy human individuals. Across the whole study: Contributing individuals were two females and a few males aged 18 to 49.

Trimming cost V 4 bases and J 4 bases; bases outside gene matches: 8. This CDR3 is 15 amino acids long. Germline V gives CDR1 SGHTA, CDR2 FQGTGA. Genomic DNA of every subset was divided equally among multiple immunoSEQ plates. Sorted-subset replicate PCR reactions were performed with around 200 ng DNA, corresponding to about 32,000 T cell genomes. TCRdb's copy holds only in-frame clones and misses some; the assay was immunoSEQ multiplex PCR. The table shows some 2,500,000 clones, with 93% occurring only once. Sequencing used naive CD4+ T cells from PBMCs. The subset is: CD45RA+ positively selected. V usage is TRBV7-3 and J usage is TRBJ2-3; TRBD2 agrees at 7 bases. The receptor was isolated from a man aged 18 to 29 in good health. Some clones in this sample may be carry-over from other donors' samples. CDR3 bases: TGTGCCAGCAGCTCTGTTGGCGGGAGCGCAGATACGCAGTATTTT. Translation: CASSSVGGSADTQYF.